The source of this T cell receptor beta chain is a study of naive and memory T cell subsets. The beta constant-region primer was an equimolar mix of two oligonucleotides covering TRBC1 and TRBC2. Four rounds of PCR amplified the ligated cDNA using nested alpha and beta constant-region primers plus SP2. An oligonucleotide with the SP2 primer and a 12-nucleotide UMI was ligated to the cDNA 3' end. MiXCR was run by TCRdb on the UMI-ligation and nested PCR reads, yielding one entry per CDR3 protein. The profile shows tens of thousands of distinct CDR3 sequences, approximately 11% of them singletons. General study findings and limits: Gini index rose across naive, CM, EM and EMRA in CD4 and CD8. Over 95% of naive TCR sequences appeared only once, unlike memory subsets. Between naive and memory subsets, TCR abundance power law exponents differed. A few larger clonotypes appeared in naive repertoires, especially CD8, possibly memory cells re-expressing CD45RA.

This clonotype has a count of ten or more. Its antigen is undetermined. Germline trimming cut 4 bases from V and 1 base from J; bases unmatched to any gene: 10. The CDR3 has 17 residues. Germline V gene sequence: CDR1 SGHTA, CDR2 FQGNSA. The sequenced sample consisted of naive CD4+ T cells from blood. The receptor was derived from a human donor in good health. The chain carries TRBV7-2 and TRBJ2-3; 8 nucleotides match TRBD1. The CDR3 sequence: CASSSRTGPRRTDTQYF. CDR3 DNA: TGTGCCAGCAGCTCCCGGACAGGGCCTCGACGCACAGATACGCAGTATTTT. The full variable domain, completed using reference TRBV7-2 and TRBJ2-3, is GAGVSQSPSNKVTEKGKDVELRCDPISGHTALYWYRQSLGQGLEFLIYFQGNSAPDKSGLPSDRFSAERTGGSVSTLTIQRTQQEDSAVYLCASSSRTGPRRTDTQYFGPGTRLTVL.